This TCR beta chain was profiled in a study of blood T cell repertoires in COVID-19. Study in general: T cells, B-cell-depleted T cells, or PBMCs provided the cDNA or gDNA that served as material.

Germline lookup yields CDR1 ENHRY and CDR2 SYGVKD. The CDR3 runs 13 residues. V gave up 10 bases and J gave up 1 base, with 13 bases separating them. As originally analysed: Nucleated cell counts were estimated from reference gene primer amplification. Sequencing was performed with immunoSEQ multiplex PCR; in TCRdb, only in-frame clones are kept and a portion is missing. V and J calls and clone size are as listed in that table; D and trimming were resolved from the DNA. The sample shows tens of thousands of clones, 80% to 85% of them seen only once. This clone was seen a few times. This clonotype originated in a man aged 55 to 69 with acute or convalescent COVID-19. Material: peripheral blood. The chain has TRBV10-3 and TRBJ1-1; D is undetermined. The chain's CDR3 is CATKVGANTEAFF. The CDR3 bases are TGTGCCACCAAGGTCGGAGCGAACACTGAAGCTTTCTTT.